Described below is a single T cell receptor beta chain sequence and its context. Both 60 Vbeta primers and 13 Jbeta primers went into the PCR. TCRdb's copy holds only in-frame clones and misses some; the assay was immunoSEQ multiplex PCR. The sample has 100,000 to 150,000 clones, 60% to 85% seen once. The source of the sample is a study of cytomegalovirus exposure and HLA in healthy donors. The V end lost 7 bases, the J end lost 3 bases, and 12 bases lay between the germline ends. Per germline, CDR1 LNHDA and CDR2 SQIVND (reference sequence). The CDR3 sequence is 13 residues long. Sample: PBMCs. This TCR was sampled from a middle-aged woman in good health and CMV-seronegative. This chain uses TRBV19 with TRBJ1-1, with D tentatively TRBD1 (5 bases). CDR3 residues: CASTDTDYTEAFF. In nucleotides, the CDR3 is TGTGCCAGTACGGACACCGATTACACTGAAGCTTTCTTT.